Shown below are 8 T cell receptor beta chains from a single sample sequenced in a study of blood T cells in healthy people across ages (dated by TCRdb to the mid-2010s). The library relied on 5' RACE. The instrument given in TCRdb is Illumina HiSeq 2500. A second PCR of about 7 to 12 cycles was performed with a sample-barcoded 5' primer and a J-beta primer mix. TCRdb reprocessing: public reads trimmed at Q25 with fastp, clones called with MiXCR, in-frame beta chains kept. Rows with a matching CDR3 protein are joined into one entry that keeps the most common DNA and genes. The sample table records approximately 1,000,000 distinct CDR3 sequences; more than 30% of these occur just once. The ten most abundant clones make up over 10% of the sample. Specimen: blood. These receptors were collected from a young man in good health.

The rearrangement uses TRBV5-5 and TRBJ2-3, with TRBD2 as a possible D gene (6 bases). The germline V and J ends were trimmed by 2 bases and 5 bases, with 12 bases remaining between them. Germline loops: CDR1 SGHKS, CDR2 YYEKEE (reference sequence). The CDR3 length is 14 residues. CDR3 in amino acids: CASSLPGVQDTQYF. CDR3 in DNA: TGTGCCAGCAGCTTACCGGGGGTTCAAGATACGCAGTATTTT.

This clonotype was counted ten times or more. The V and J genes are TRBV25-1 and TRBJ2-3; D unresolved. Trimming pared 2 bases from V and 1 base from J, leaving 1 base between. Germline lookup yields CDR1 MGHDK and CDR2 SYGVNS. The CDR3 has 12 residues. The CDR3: CASSERTDTQYF. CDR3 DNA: TGTGCCAGCAGTGAACGCACAGATACGCAGTATTTT.

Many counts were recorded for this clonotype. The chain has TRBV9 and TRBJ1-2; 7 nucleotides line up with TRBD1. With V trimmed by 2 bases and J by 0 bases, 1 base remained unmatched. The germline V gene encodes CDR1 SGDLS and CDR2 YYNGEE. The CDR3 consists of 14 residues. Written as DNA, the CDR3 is TGTGCCAGCAGCGTGGGACAGTCTAACTATGGCTACACCTTC. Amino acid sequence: CASSVGQSNYGYTF.

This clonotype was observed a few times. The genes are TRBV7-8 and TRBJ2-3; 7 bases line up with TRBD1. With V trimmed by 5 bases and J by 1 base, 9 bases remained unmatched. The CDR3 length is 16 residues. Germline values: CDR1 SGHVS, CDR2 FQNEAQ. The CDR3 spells CASSDGQATRTDTQYF. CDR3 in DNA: TGTGCCAGCAGCGATGGACAGGCGACACGCACAGATACGCAGTATTTT.

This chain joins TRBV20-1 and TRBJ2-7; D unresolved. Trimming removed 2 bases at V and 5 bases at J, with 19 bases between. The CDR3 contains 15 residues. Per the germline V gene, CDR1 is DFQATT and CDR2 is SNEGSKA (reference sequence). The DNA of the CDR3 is TGCAGTGCTAGACCCCCCCTAACTCCTGCTCACGAGCAGTACTTC. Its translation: CSARPPLTPAHEQYF.

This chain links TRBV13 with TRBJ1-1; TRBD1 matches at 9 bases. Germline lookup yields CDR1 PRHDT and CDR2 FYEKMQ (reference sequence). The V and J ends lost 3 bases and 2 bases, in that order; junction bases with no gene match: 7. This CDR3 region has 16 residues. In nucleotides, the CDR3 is TGTGCCAGCAGCTTGGTACCTACAGGGGGCAACACTGAAGCTTTCTTT. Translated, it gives CASSLVPTGGNTEAFF.

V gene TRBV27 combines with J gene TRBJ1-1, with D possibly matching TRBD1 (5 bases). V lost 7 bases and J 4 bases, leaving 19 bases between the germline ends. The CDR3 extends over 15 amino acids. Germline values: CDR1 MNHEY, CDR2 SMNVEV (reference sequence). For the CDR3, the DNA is TGTGCCAGCACCCCCGGGGCCGCCGGGAGCACTGAAGCTTTCTTT. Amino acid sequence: CASTPGAAGSTEAFF.

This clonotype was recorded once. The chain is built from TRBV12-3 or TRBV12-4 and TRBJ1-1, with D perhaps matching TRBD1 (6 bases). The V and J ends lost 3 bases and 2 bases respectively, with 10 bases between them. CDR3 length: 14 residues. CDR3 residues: CASSFWDNNTEAFF. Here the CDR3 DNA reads TGTGCCAGCAGTTTTTGGGACAACAACACTGAAGCTTTCTTT.